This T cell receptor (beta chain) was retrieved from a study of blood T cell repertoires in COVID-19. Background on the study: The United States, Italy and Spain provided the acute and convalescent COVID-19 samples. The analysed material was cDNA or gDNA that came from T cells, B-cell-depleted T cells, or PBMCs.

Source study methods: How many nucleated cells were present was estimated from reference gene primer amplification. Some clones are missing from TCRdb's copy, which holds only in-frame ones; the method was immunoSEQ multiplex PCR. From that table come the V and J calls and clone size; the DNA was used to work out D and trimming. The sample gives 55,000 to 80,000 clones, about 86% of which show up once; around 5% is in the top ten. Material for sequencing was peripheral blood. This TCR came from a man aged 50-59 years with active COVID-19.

The DNA for the CDR3 is TGTGCCAGCAGCAAAGGGGGCCAAAACATTCAGTACTTC. Protein product: CASSKGGQNIQYF. The chain carries TRBV11-3 and TRBJ2-4, with 7 bases that match TRBD1. CDR3 length: 13 amino acids. Trimming cost V 5 bases and J 5 bases; bases outside gene matches: 3. Germline CDR1 is SGHNT and CDR2 is YENEEA.